These 11 T cell receptor beta chains came from one sample sequenced in a study of human T cells and chemical hapten exposure. The time point is: patch test 1, 2 weeks after DPC sensitization. Treatment in this sample: therapeutic diphenylcyclopropenone sensitization with weekly scalp DPC. One entry per CDR3 protein, called by TCRdb with MiXCR from the RACE reads. This table has a few hundred thousand distinct CDR3 sequences, approximately 4.4% appearing once. The specimen comprised whole blood, sampled in connection with sensitization to the hapten diphenylcyclopropenone (DPC). The receptors come from a woman in her 50s with alopecia areata. Some clones in this sample may be carry-over from other donors' samples.

This clonotype has a count of ten or more. The chain combines TRBV6-6 with TRBJ2-7; perhaps TRBD2 as D (7 bases). Trimming removed 5 bases at V and 6 bases at J, with 20 bases between. Germline CDR1 and CDR2: MNHNY and SVGAGI (reference sequence). CDR3 size: 15 residues. The CDR3 spells CASSPRFQGRGEQYF. CDR3 sequence (DNA): TGTGCCAGCAGTCCCCGGTTCCAGGGGAGGGGCGAGCAGTACTTC.

This CDR3 reads CATLPTSGDEQYF. The CDR3 DNA is TGTGCCACGCTACCGACTAGCGGGGACGAGCAGTACTTC. V usage is TRBV10-3 and J usage is TRBJ2-7; TRBD2 matches 11 bases. The CDR3 runs to 13 residues. Germline loops: CDR1 ENHRY, CDR2 SYGVKD. Trimming at V came to 10 bases and at J to 5 bases, leaving 7 bases not matched to a gene.

The sample holds a few counts of this clonotype. The chain links TRBV18 to TRBJ2-1; D remains ambiguous. Trimming took 0 bases from V and 1 from J, leaving 7 bases between them. The CDR3 consists of 15 residues. Germline CDR1 is KGHSH and CDR2 is LQKENI. This CDR3 reads CASSPPGFSYNEQFF. DNA for the CDR3: TGTGCCAGCTCACCACCAGGGTTTTCCTACAATGAGCAGTTCTTC. The variable domain in full, with the rest retrieved from reference TRBV18 and TRBJ2-1, is NAGVMQNPRHLVRRRGQEARLRCSPMKGHSHVYWYRQLPEEGLKFMVYLQKENIIDESGMPKERFSAEFPKEGPSILRIQQVVRGDSAAYFCASSPPGFSYNEQFFGPGTRLTVL.

This clonotype was detected a few times. The rearrangement joins TRBV29-1 to TRBJ2-2; TRBD2 agrees at 8 bases. Germline V gene lookup returns CDR1 SQVTM and CDR2 ANQGSEA. The CDR3 runs to 14 residues. With V trimmed by 7 bases and J by 5 bases, 9 bases remained unmatched. CDR3 region: CSAGGAGGTGELFF. The CDR3 DNA reads as TGCAGCGCTGGGGGCGCGGGAGGAACCGGGGAGCTGTTTTTT.

In this sample, this clonotype turned up many times. The chain is built from TRBV19 and TRBJ2-1; D may be TRBD1 (7 bases). Trimming took 7 bases from V and 3 from J, leaving 13 bases between them. Germline V gene lookup returns CDR1 LNHDA and CDR2 SQIVND (reference sequence). The CDR3 spans 14 residues. This CDR3 is CASKSRGVYNEQFF. The CDR3 nucleotides read TGTGCCAGTAAAAGCAGGGGGGTCTACAATGAGCAGTTCTTC.

This clonotype was counted ten times or more. The CDR3 DNA is TGCGCCAGCAGCCAACCGCGGGGGGGCCGGGCAGATACGCAGTATTTT. Its protein is CASSQPRGGRADTQYF. The V call is TRBV4-1, the J call TRBJ2-3; TRBD2 matches 9 bases. The CDR3 runs to 16 residues. In germline, CDR1 is MGHRA, CDR2 YSYEKL. J was trimmed by 4 bases and V by 2 bases; bases with no gene match: 7.

The V gene is TRBV7-9, the J gene TRBJ1-2; TRBD1 aligns across 7 bases. This CDR3 is 15 amino acids long. The germline gives CDR1 SEHNR, CDR2 FQNEAQ (reference sequence). Unmatched junction bases numbered 11, after V lost 5 bases and J lost 5 bases. The CDR3 DNA sequence: TGTGCCAGCAGCCCCAGGGGGACAGCTTCATATGGCTACACCTTC. Protein product: CASSPRGTASYGYTF.

The chain has TRBV7-7 and TRBJ2-1; a weak D match, TRBD1 (7 bases). The CDR3 length is 15 residues. Deletions cut 0 bases from V and 3 bases from J, with 9 bases between. Germline V gene sequence: CDR1 SSHAT, CDR2 FNYEAQ (reference sequence). In DNA, the CDR3 is TGTGCCAGCAGCTTAGCGCAGGGGGGCTACAATGAGCAGTTCTTC. It specifies CASSLAQGGYNEQFF.

The sample holds a few counts of this clonotype. The gene calls are TRBV2 and TRBJ1-6; D call uncertain. The CDR3 has 15 residues. Looked up from germline, CDR1 is SNHLY and CDR2 is FYNNEI. V was cut by 5 bases and J by 2 bases, with 10 bases left in between. The CDR3 sequence is CASSKGLAYNSPLHF. As DNA, the CDR3 is TGTGCCAGCAGTAAAGGACTAGCCTATAATTCACCCCTCCACTTT.

The sample holds many counts of this clonotype. This rearrangement joins TRBV28 to TRBJ2-7; 13 nucleotides match TRBD2. The CDR3 has 14 residues. The V segment lost 8 bases and the J segment 7 bases; nucleotides outside the gene matches: 8. Germline lookup yields CDR1 MDHEN and CDR2 SYDVKM. CDR3 region: CASPPRGLAGEQYF. DNA for the CDR3: TGTGCCAGCCCCCCCAGGGGACTAGCGGGAGAGCAGTACTTC. Filled out from reference TRBV28 and TRBJ2-7, the complete variable domain reads DVKVTQSSRYLVKRTGEKVFLECVQDMDHENMFWYRQDPGLGLRLIYFSYDVKMKEKGDIPEGYSVSREKKERFSLILESASTNQTSMYLCASPPRGLAGEQYFGPGTRLTVT.

There are many counts of this clonotype. V and J are TRBV3-1 and TRBJ1-2; D is perhaps TRBD1 (6 bases). The V and J ends lost 1 base and 7 bases respectively, with 13 bases between them. Germline-derived CDR1 and CDR2 are LGHDT and YNNKEL (reference sequence). The CDR3 extends over 14 amino acids. Here the CDR3 reads CASSQGSGRGGYTF. The CDR3 DNA follows: TGTGCCAGCAGCCAAGGTTCCGGCAGGGGTGGCTACACCTTC.